This entry lists 23 T cell receptor beta chains sequenced from one sample in a study of radiation and T cells in renal cell carcinoma (dated by TCRdb to the early 2020s). The library was built by means of the immunoSEQ multiplex PCR assay. TCRdb took over this immuneACCESS table, retaining in-frame rearrangements with V and J assigned. Such tables are incomplete; in checked studies, under half of the missing clones stem from an unresolved V gene, and the remainder is unexplained. The sample includes more than 100,000 clones, with 88% observed a single time. Clones ranked in the top ten supply approximately 6% of the sample. The intended sense of this specimen's time point label: blood 2 weeks post-SBRT. Interpreted using the paper, the treatment or condition label stands for: 15 Gy SBRT to primary tumor, nephrectomy 4 weeks later. Sample: blood, taken from a patient whose treatment included radiotherapy and nephrectomy. Source of these receptors: a woman between 65 and 79 years old with renal cell carcinoma.

This sequence joins TRBV30 and TRBJ1-2, with D uncertain. Germline CDR1 is GTSNPN and CDR2 is SVGIG (reference sequence). V lost 0 bases, J lost 7 bases, and 15 bases lay in between. The CDR3 sequence is 14 residues long. As DNA, the CDR3 is TGTGCCTGGAGTGTATCGAAGGAACGCTTTGGCTACACCTTC. Protein sequence: CAWSVSKERFGYTF.

The genes are TRBV5-1 and TRBJ2-7; 7 nucleotides agree with TRBD1. The germline V gene encodes CDR1 SGHRS and CDR2 YFSETQ. The V and J ends lost 1 base and 2 bases, in that order; junction bases with no gene match: 6. The CDR3 sequence is 15 residues long. The DNA for the CDR3 is TGCGCCAGCAGCTTGAGGCGACAGGGAACCTACGAGCAGTACTTC. Its protein product is CASSLRRQGTYEQYF.

The chain recombines TRBV6-1 with TRBJ2-5; no clear D. The CDR3 spans 13 residues. Trimming removed 0 bases at V and 9 bases at J, with 11 bases between. Germline assignment: CDR1 MNHNS and CDR2 SASEGT. CDR3 sequence (DNA): TGTGCCAGCAGTGAAGCTGGGTCTAGTCCCCAGTACTTC. Encoded protein: CASSEAGSSPQYF.

The rearrangement joins TRBV7-2 to TRBJ1-3; D is unresolved. The CDR3 runs to 13 residues. From germline, CDR1 is SGHTA and CDR2 FQGNSA. V was shortened by 4 bases and J by 2 bases, with 6 bases between the two germline ends. The CDR3 coding sequence is TGTGCCAGCAGCTCACAACCTGGAAACACCATATATTTT. It codes for CASSSQPGNTIYF.

The CDR3 DNA follows: TGCAGCGTTGAATTTATTGAGGTTGGGAAGGGTGAAGCTTTCTTT. Residues: CSVEFIEVGKGEAFF. This sequence joins TRBV29-1 and TRBJ1-1, with D unclear. The germline V and J ends were trimmed by 2 bases and 7 bases, with 20 bases remaining between them. The CDR3 extends over 15 amino acids. Per germline, CDR1 SQVTM and CDR2 ANQGSEA.

The chain couples TRBV5-1 to TRBJ2-2; 11 bases fit TRBD2. The germline V gene has CDR1 SGHRS and CDR2 YFSETQ. Unmatched junction bases numbered 3, after V lost 4 bases and J lost 4 bases. The CDR3 length is 15 residues. CDR3 sequence (DNA): TGCGCCAGCAGCCCCGGGACTAGCGGCACCGGGGAGCTGTTTTTT. Translation: CASSPGTSGTGELFF.

The CDR3 DNA reads as TGCGCCAGCAGCTCCCCCGGAGTAGCGGGGGGGCTCTACAATGAGCAGTTCTTC. Protein: CASSSPGVAGGLYNEQFF. J is TRBJ2-1 and V is TRBV5-1; TRBD2 matches at 11 bases. Germline V lookup: CDR1 SGHRS, CDR2 YFSETQ. V trimming: 3 bases; J trimming: 3 bases; junction bases outside the gene matches: 11. The CDR3 totals 18 residues.

V and J are TRBV29-1 and TRBJ1-1, with TRBD1 as a possible D gene (5 bases). Per the germline V gene, CDR1 is SQVTM and CDR2 is ANQGSEA. Trimming pared 4 bases from V and 9 bases from J, leaving 21 bases between. There are 14 residues in the CDR3. The CDR3 DNA reads TGCAGCGTTGCCCAAGCTGGGGCGGAAAGTCAAGCTTTCTTT. Protein sequence: CSVAQAGAESQAFF.

For the CDR3, the DNA is TGCAGCGTTGAGGCTACCGGGGAGCTGTTTTTT. Translated, it gives CSVEATGELFF. J is TRBJ2-2 and V is TRBV29-1; D remains unclear. From germline, CDR1 is SQVTM and CDR2 ANQGSEA. The CDR3 has 11 amino acids. Trimming took 3 bases from V and 5 from J, leaving 4 bases between them.

The chain employs TRBV19 and TRBJ1-2; 9 bases are shared with TRBD1. Trimming removed 9 bases from V and 5 bases from J; junction bases left unmatched: 10. Germline values: CDR1 LNHDA, CDR2 SQIVND (reference sequence). The CDR3 totals 14 residues. CDR3 amino acids: CASHMTGGVYGYTF. DNA of the CDR3: TGTGCCAGCCATATGACAGGGGGGGTTTATGGCTACACCTTC.

V usage is TRBV7-8 and J usage is TRBJ2-1; D gene uncertain. Germline-derived CDR1 and CDR2 are SGHVS and FQNEAQ. This CDR3 contains 13 residues. The germline V and J ends were trimmed by 5 bases and 9 bases, with 14 bases remaining between them. CDR3: CASSLGGLGEQFF. The CDR3 DNA reads TGTGCCAGCAGCCTGGGTGGCCTCGGTGAGCAGTTCTTC.

The chain carries TRBV6-5 and TRBJ1-6; D is possibly TRBD1 (6 bases). CDR3 length equals 15 residues. Trimming removed 6 bases from V and 4 bases from J, with 13 bases in between. Germline loops: CDR1 MNHEY, CDR2 SVGAGI. DNA of the CDR3: TGTGCCAGCAGCCTCGAGAGGGGGTATAATTCACCCCTCCACTTT. This gives the protein CASSLERGYNSPLHF.

CDR3 sequence reads: CAHAEGSGTYALSGNTIYF. In DNA form, the CDR3 reads TGTGCCCATGCAGAGGGTTCCGGGACTTACGCTCTCTCTGGAAACACCATATATTTT. The J gene is TRBJ1-3, the V gene TRBV30; possibly TRBD1 for D (5 bases). Trimming pared 8 bases from V and 0 bases from J, leaving 29 bases between. This CDR3 contains 19 residues. Looked up from germline, CDR1 is GTSNPN and CDR2 is SVGIG (reference sequence).

V usage is TRBV4-3 and J usage is TRBJ2-3; D unclear. The germline V gene has CDR1 LGHNA and CDR2 YSLEER. This CDR3 is built from 15 residues. Trimming cost V 0 bases and J 5 bases, with 12 bases left between them. CDR3 bases: TGCGCCAGCAGCCAAGATAGGGTGTGGGGAGATACGCAGTATTTT. This codes for CASSQDRVWGDTQYF.

CDR3 coding DNA: TGCGCCAGCAGCTTGGAGGGCACGGCGAACCATGGCTACACCTTC. Translated: CASSLEGTANHGYTF. The chain employs TRBV5-1 and TRBJ1-2; D gene ambiguous. The CDR3 is made up of 15 amino acids. Per germline, CDR1 SGHRS and CDR2 YFSETQ. Trimming removed 0 bases from V and 6 bases from J, with 15 bases in between.

This clone has a count of ten or more. V and J are TRBV14 and TRBJ2-1; tentatively, D is TRBD2 (6 bases). This CDR3 comprises 14 residues. The ends were cut back, 3 bases at V and 6 bases at J, with 12 bases in the middle. Looked up from germline, CDR1 is SGHDN and CDR2 is FVKESK. This CDR3 reads CASSHDGRGNEQFF. CDR3 bases: TGTGCCAGCAGCCACGATGGGCGGGGCAATGAGCAGTTCTTC.

The chain recombines TRBV29-1 with TRBJ1-2, with D perhaps TRBD1 (5 bases). The V and J ends lost 4 bases and 8 bases respectively, with 17 bases between them. There are 13 residues in the CDR3. CDR1 and CDR2 from the germline V gene are SQVTM and ANQGSEA. The CDR3 sequence: CSVALGTLRGYTF. As DNA, the CDR3 is TGCAGCGTTGCGTTAGGGACGCTTAGGGGCTACACCTTC.

The rearrangement links TRBV4-3 to TRBJ2-2, with 9 bases that match TRBD1. The germline V gene encodes CDR1 LGHNA and CDR2 YSLEER. CDR3 size: 16 residues. Trimming removed 8 bases from V and 4 bases from J; junction bases left unmatched: 11. The CDR3 DNA is TGCGCCAGCGCCCAGACCGGGACAGGGATCACCGGGGAGCTGTTTTTT. It codes for CASAQTGTGITGELFF.

V gene TRBV11-2 combines with J gene TRBJ1-1; a possible D gene is TRBD1 (5 bases). Germline CDR1 and CDR2: SGHAT and FQNNGV. The CDR3 extends over 16 amino acids. V was cut by 3 bases and J by 5 bases, with 19 bases left in between. CDR3 residues: CASSFQPGARYTEAFF. CDR3 DNA: TGTGCCAGCAGCTTCCAGCCCGGGGCGCGTTATACTGAAGCTTTCTTT.

The chain links TRBV7-2 to TRBJ1-6; 8 nucleotides line up with TRBD1. V trimming: 4 bases; J trimming: 10 bases; junction bases outside the gene matches: 12. There are 16 residues in the CDR3. Germline V gives CDR1 SGHTA, CDR2 FQGNSA. The CDR3 DNA follows: TGTGCCAGCAGCTGGTCAAGCGACAGGGGAGGCTCACCCCTCCACTTT. Amino acids: CASSWSSDRGGSPLHF. Complete variable domain (other parts from reference TRBV7-2 and TRBJ1-6): GAGVSQSPSNKVTEKGKDVELRCDPISGHTALYWYRQSLGQGLEFLIYFQGNSAPDKSGLPSDRFSAERTGGSVSTLTIQRTQQEDSAVYLCASSWSSDRGGSPLHFGNGTRLTVT.

This rearrangement joins TRBV7-9 to TRBJ1-1, with no clear D. Germline CDR1 is SEHNR and CDR2 is FQNEAQ (reference sequence). This CDR3 spans 13 amino acids. V was shortened by 3 bases and J by 4 bases, with 9 bases between the two germline ends. CDR3 sequence: CASSFGWGTEAFF. In DNA form, the CDR3 reads TGTGCCAGCAGCTTTGGGTGGGGCACTGAAGCTTTCTTT.

The chain carries TRBV19 and TRBJ1-1; TRBD1 agrees at 7 bases. V was pared by 6 bases and J by 0 bases, with 13 bases of the junction left unmatched. CDR1 and CDR2 from the germline V gene are LNHDA and SQIVND (reference sequence). This CDR3 contains 17 residues. The CDR3 loop reads CASRKGAGDAMNTEAFF. The DNA for the CDR3 is TGTGCCAGTAGAAAGGGGGCAGGCGACGCTATGAACACTGAAGCTTTCTTT.

The chain recombines TRBV5-4 with TRBJ1-2; D uncertain. This CDR3 comprises 15 residues. V lost 4 bases, J lost 0 bases, and 13 bases lay in between. CDR1 and CDR2 (germline): SGHNT, YYREEE (reference sequence). CDR3 in DNA: TGTGCCAGCAGCCCGCCGTCAGCGGCTAACTATGGCTACACCTTC. This translates into CASSPPSAANYGYTF.